The 8 T cell receptor beta chains presented below share a single source sample, sequenced in a study of shared clonotypes between healthy human individuals. Some clones are missing from TCRdb's copy, which holds only in-frame ones; the method was immunoSEQ multiplex PCR. The sample shows about 1.9 million clones, around 93% of them seen only once. Naive CD8 cells comprised CD45RO-negative, CCR7-positively selected cells, excluding terminally differentiated effector memory CD45RA+ cells. Sequences were obtained from naive CD8+ T cells from PBMCs. These receptors originate from a man between 18 and 29 years old in good health. Some clones in this sample may be carry-over from other donors' samples.

This chain uses TRBV7-2 with TRBJ2-7; possibly TRBD2 for D (6 bases). CDR1 SGHTA and CDR2 FQGNSA come from the germline V gene. The ends were cut back, 2 bases at V and 3 bases at J, with 23 bases in the middle. The CDR3 consists of 18 residues. The CDR3 here is CASSLNLAMEIWLYEQYF. The CDR3, as DNA: TGTGCCAGCAGCTTAAATCTAGCGATGGAAATATGGCTCTACGAGCAGTACTTC.

The chain is built from TRBV13 and TRBJ2-3; 8 bases fit TRBD2. CDR1 PRHDT and CDR2 FYEKMQ come from the germline V gene (reference sequence). V trimming: 5 bases; J trimming: 4 bases; junction bases outside the gene matches: 11. This CDR3 comprises 16 residues. This CDR3 reads CASSPRGGQGADTQYF. The DNA for the CDR3 is TGTGCCAGCAGCCCCCGGGGGGGCCAAGGGGCAGATACGCAGTATTTT. Supplemented by reference TRBV13 and TRBJ2-3, the full variable domain reads AAGVIQSPRHLIKEKRETATLKCYPIPRHDTVYWYQQGPGQDPQFLISFYEKMQSDKGSIPDRFSAQQFSDYHSELNMSSLELGDSALYFCASSPRGGQGADTQYFGPGTRLTVL.

The chain uses TRBV27 and TRBJ1-5, with a tentative D call TRBD1 (5 bases). V was pared by 2 bases and J by 0 bases, with 14 bases between. The length of the CDR3 is 17 residues. Germline CDR1 reads MNHEY; CDR2 reads SMNVEV (reference sequence). The CDR3 is CASSLAWTYNSNQPQHF. The CDR3 nucleotides are TGTGCCAGCAGTTTAGCCTGGACATACAATAGCAATCAGCCCCAGCATTTT.

The chain joins TRBV30 to TRBJ2-7, with 8 bases lining up with TRBD2. Germline V CDR1 and CDR2: GTSNPN, SVGIG (reference sequence). After removal of 4 bases from V and 5 bases from J, the junction contained 13 bases not matched to a gene. This CDR3 has 15 residues. The CDR3 nucleotides read TGTGCCTGGAATCTTTCGAGACTAGCGTGTAACGAGCAGTACTTC. This sequence encodes CAWNLSRLACNEQYF.

In regard to this clone: This CDR3 is also generated by other DNA sequences in the sample. The CDR3 DNA sequence: TGTGCCAGCAGTTACCTGGGCACCGGGGAGCTGTTTTTT. Its protein is CASSYLGTGELFF. The V gene is TRBV6-5, the J gene TRBJ2-2; no firm D call. CDR3 size: 13 residues. The ends were cut back, 2 bases at V and 4 bases at J, with 5 bases in the middle. The germline CDR1 and CDR2 sequences are MNHEY and SVGAGI.

J is TRBJ1-4 and V is TRBV15, with D possibly being TRBD1 (5 bases). The V gene's germline CDR1 is LNHNV and CDR2 YYDKDF (reference sequence). CDR3 length: 15 residues. Trimming shortened V by 0 bases and J by 7 bases, and 12 bases separated the two germline ends. In DNA form, the CDR3 reads TGTGCCACCAGCAGAGACCGGGGCGTAGGTGAAAAACTGTTTTTT. Translated: CATSRDRGVGEKLFF.

This chain connects TRBV27 to TRBJ2-7; no reliable D call. The V and J ends lost 0 bases and 1 base respectively, with 13 bases between them. Germline-derived CDR1 and CDR2 are MNHEY and SMNVEV (reference sequence). The CDR3 has 16 residues. CDR3 bases: TGTGCCAGCAGTTTATCTGTAACAGACTTGTCCTACGAGCAGTACTTC. Translating gives CASSLSVTDLSYEQYF.

The rearrangement uses TRBV11-2 and TRBJ2-7; D is ambiguous. V was pared by 1 base and J by 6 bases, with 4 bases between. CDR3 size: 11 residues. Germline CDR1 is SGHAT and CDR2 is FQNNGV. CDR3 sequence (DNA): TGTGCCAGCAGCTTAGTAGCCGAGCAGTACTTC. Its protein is CASSLVAEQYF.